These 2 T cell receptor beta chains originate from one sample sequenced in a study. TCRdb re-derived calls from the RT-PCR reads in MiXCR, one entry per CDR3 protein. The table lists almost 700,000 distinct CDR3 sequences, 14% of them singletons. The sample was memory CD4+ T cells from blood. The receptors were gathered from a female donor in good health, serving as a healthy control.

At least ten counts were recorded for this clonotype. This sequence joins TRBV7-2 and TRBJ2-5; unclear D gene. Germline V gives CDR1 SGHTA, CDR2 FQGNSA. The CDR3 covers 15 residues. V was trimmed by 0 bases and J by 4 bases, leaving 12 bases between them. CDR3 sequence reads: CASSLAPQVGETQYF. In DNA form, the CDR3 reads TGTGCCAGCAGCTTAGCCCCCCAGGTTGGAGAGACCCAGTACTTC.

Only a few counts were recorded for this clonotype. This chain links TRBV28 with TRBJ1-5, with 8 nucleotides matching TRBD1. Germline values: CDR1 MDHEN, CDR2 SYDVKM. V was clipped by 7 bases and J by 4 bases; unmatched bases: 6. The CDR3 runs 14 residues. The CDR3 DNA is TGTGCCAGCACTATGGACAGGGTTAATCAGCCCCAGCATTTT. Translating gives CASTMDRVNQPQHF.